Below are 25 T cell receptor beta chains sequenced from a single sample in a study of T cells in tuberculosis. Clones were read by immunoSEQ multiplex PCR, and TCRdb kept only the in-frame ones, dropping some. This table holds about 43,000 clones, about 96% found once. The source material was PBMCs. These receptors all come from a donor aged 10 to 29 with latent tuberculosis or without tuberculosis infection.

This chain links TRBV5-6 with TRBJ2-5; 13 nucleotides match TRBD2. The CDR3 length is 17 residues. The V and J ends lost 4 bases and 2 bases, in that order; junction bases with no gene match: 8. The germline V gene encodes CDR1 SGHDT and CDR2 YYEEEE. CDR3: CASSPGLAGSIQETQYF. The CDR3 DNA is TGTGCCAGCAGCCCGGGACTAGCGGGGTCAATTCAAGAGACCCAGTACTTC.

The CDR3 DNA follows: TGTGCCAGCAGTGTCTCCATAGGGGGGGCCTTAATCAATGAGCAGTTCTTC. Translation gives CASSVSIGGALINEQFF. V usage is TRBV9 and J usage is TRBJ2-1; possibly TRBD2 for D (7 bases). The CDR3 sequence is 17 residues long. The germline gives CDR1 SGDLS, CDR2 YYNGEE. Trimming stripped 5 bases from V and 6 bases from J, with 24 bases between.

The rearrangement joins TRBV5-4 to TRBJ1-1; D gene ambiguous. Germline CDR1 SGHNT, CDR2 YYREEE (reference sequence). This CDR3 region has 12 residues. V lost 8 bases and J 4 bases, leaving 12 bases between the germline ends. The CDR3 spells CASRGGSTEAFF. CDR3 DNA: TGTGCCAGTCGGGGTGGGAGCACTGAAGCTTTCTTT.

The rearrangement joins TRBV15 to TRBJ2-7; perhaps TRBD1 as D (7 bases). V shed 0 bases and J shed 7 bases, with 16 bases lying between them. This CDR3 comprises 15 residues. Germline V gene sequence: CDR1 LNHNV, CDR2 YYDKDF (reference sequence). This CDR3 is CATSRDWGRGAEQYF. DNA for the CDR3: TGTGCCACCAGCAGAGATTGGGGCAGGGGGGCTGAGCAGTACTTC.

Comments on this clone: Sequence at one end of the junction differs from germline and may be a read error. The chain uses TRBV6-5 and TRBJ2-3; D not resolved. This CDR3 is built from 13 residues. From germline, CDR1 is MNHEY and CDR2 SVGAGI. As DNA, the CDR3 is TGTGCCAGCAGCTACTATATCACAGATACGCAGTATTTT. Translated: CASSYYITDTQYF.

The chain carries TRBV6-1 and TRBJ2-7, with D uncertain. The CDR3 totals 12 residues. V lost 3 bases to trimming and J lost 4 bases, with 7 bases between them. Looked up from germline, CDR1 is MNHNS and CDR2 is SASEGT. CDR3 DNA: TGTGCCAGCAGTGATATACAGTACGAGCAGTACTTC. Its translation: CASSDIQYEQYF.

The chain combines TRBV6-1 with TRBJ2-3, with 12 nucleotides matching TRBD2. CDR3 size: 15 residues. Germline V gene sequence: CDR1 MNHNS, CDR2 SASEGT. After removal of 5 bases from V and 5 bases from J, the junction contained 5 bases not matched to a gene. The CDR3 DNA follows: TGTGCCAGCAGTACCGGACTAGCGGGGAGAGATACGCAGTATTTT. This translates into CASSTGLAGRDTQYF.

V is TRBV5-1 and J is TRBJ2-7; possibly TRBD1 for D (5 bases). Germline V lookup: CDR1 SGHRS, CDR2 YFSETQ. V lost 4 bases, J lost 1 base, and 15 bases lay in between. The length of the CDR3 is 15 residues. CDR3 nucleotides: TGCGCCAGCAGCCGCAATACAGGTGGTTCCTACGAGCAGTACTTC. Protein product: CASSRNTGGSYEQYF.

This chain connects TRBV4-3 to TRBJ2-7; a weak D match, TRBD2 (6 bases). Between the trimmed V and J ends, which lost 1 base and 6 bases, there was a span of 13 bases. Per germline, CDR1 LGHNA and CDR2 YSLEER. CDR3 length: 14 amino acids. CDR3: CASSQVRRGGEQYF. The CDR3, as DNA: TGCGCCAGCAGCCAAGTGCGGAGGGGCGGCGAGCAGTACTTC.

The rearrangement uses TRBV6-5 and TRBJ2-5; D possibly corresponds to TRBD2 (6 bases). This CDR3 spans 15 amino acids. Germline V lookup: CDR1 MNHEY, CDR2 SVGAGI. The ends were cut back, 6 bases at V and 5 bases at J, with 19 bases in the middle. The CDR3 region is CASRLLRAGKETQYF. The CDR3, as DNA: TGTGCCAGCAGACTTCTACGGGCGGGGAAGGAGACCCAGTACTTC.

This chain uses TRBV28 with TRBJ1-4; 9 nucleotides align to TRBD1. Germline values: CDR1 MDHEN, CDR2 SYDVKM. The V gene end was trimmed by 1 base and the J gene end by 0 bases; junction bases not matched to a gene: 12. CDR3 size: 20 residues. CDR3 DNA sequence: TGTGCCAGCAGTTTATCCCCTCTACAGGGGGCCACTGCAACTAATGAAAAACTGTTTTTT. Amino acid sequence: CASSLSPLQGATATNEKLFF.

The V call is TRBV28, the J call TRBJ1-6; D not resolved. CDR1 and CDR2 from the germline V gene are MDHEN and SYDVKM. V was clipped by 4 bases and J by 1 base, with 11 bases between them. The CDR3 runs to 16 residues. Written as DNA, the CDR3 is TGTGCCAGCAGTTCCGCCGGGAGATCCTATAATTCACCCCTCCACTTT. It specifies CASSSAGRSYNSPLHF.

J is TRBJ2-2 and V is TRBV7-7; D gene ambiguous. V was shortened by 2 bases and J by 0 bases, with 10 bases between the two germline ends. CDR1 is SSHAT and CDR2 is FNYEAQ in the germline V gene (reference sequence). This CDR3 is 16 amino acids long. For the CDR3, the DNA is TGTGCCAGCAGCTTAACTACCCCAGCGAACACCGGGGAGCTGTTTTTT. Translated, it gives CASSLTTPANTGELFF.

In its sample, this clone was seen once. V usage is TRBV18 and J usage is TRBJ2-2; the D gene is possibly TRBD2 (5 bases). The CDR3 is made up of 14 amino acids. Germline V gene lookup returns CDR1 KGHSH and CDR2 LQKENI. Trimming left V 6 bases short and J 4 bases short, with 12 bases between. For the CDR3, the DNA is TGTGCCAGCTCCCTTGGGAGTGGCACCGGGGAGCTGTTTTTT. This sequence encodes CASSLGSGTGELFF.

J is TRBJ2-2 and V is TRBV11-3; perhaps TRBD2 as D (6 bases). Looked up from germline, CDR1 is SGHNT and CDR2 is YENEEA. V lost 2 bases and J 3 bases, leaving 13 bases between the germline ends. There are 16 residues in the CDR3. The CDR3 is CASSLMGWRDTGELFF. The CDR3 DNA is TGTGCCAGCAGCTTAATGGGGTGGAGGGACACCGGGGAGCTGTTTTTT.

The J gene is TRBJ2-5, the V gene TRBV7-2, with D uncertain. Per the germline V gene, CDR1 is SGHTA and CDR2 is FQGNSA. CDR3 size: 15 residues. Trimming removed 1 base at V and 5 bases at J, with 14 bases between. The CDR3 region is CASSLDGLDDETQYF. DNA for the CDR3: TGTGCCAGCAGCTTAGATGGCCTAGACGATGAGACCCAGTACTTC.

The gene calls are TRBV13 and TRBJ2-3; D might be TRBD2 (6 bases). The CDR3 has 15 residues. V was cut by 5 bases and J by 1 base, with 13 bases left in between. Germline V gives CDR1 PRHDT, CDR2 FYEKMQ (reference sequence). CDR3 amino acids: CASSGGVGGTDTQYF. The CDR3 nucleotides read TGTGCCAGCAGCGGAGGGGTAGGGGGCACAGATACGCAGTATTTT.

This chain connects TRBV6-1 to TRBJ2-7, with TRBD1 matching 8 bases. The germline CDR1 and CDR2 sequences are MNHNS and SASEGT. CDR3 length equals 13 residues. V shed 4 bases and J 6 bases; nucleotides not matched to a gene: 5. Written as DNA, the CDR3 is TGTGCCAGCAGTGGCCAGGGGGCCGGCGAGCAGTACTTC. Its translation: CASSGQGAGEQYF.

This chain joins TRBV11-2 and TRBJ2-2, with 9 bases aligning to TRBD2. With 6 bases clipped from V and 3 bases from J, the junction kept 14 bases outside the gene matches. Germline V gene sequence: CDR1 SGHAT, CDR2 FQNNGV. This CDR3 is built from 18 residues. The CDR3 is CASRGSDGGTSHTGELFF. The CDR3 DNA reads as TGTGCCAGCAGGGGGTCGGACGGTGGGACTAGCCACACCGGGGAGCTGTTTTTT.

The chain couples TRBV27 to TRBJ2-3; TRBD1 matches at 7 bases. Trimming removed 7 bases from V and 7 bases from J; junction bases left unmatched: 11. There are 14 residues in the CDR3. From germline, CDR1 is MNHEY and CDR2 SMNVEV (reference sequence). CDR3 nucleotides: TGTGCCAGCAACCCCCGAGACAGGGTACATACGCAGTATTTT. It encodes CASNPRDRVHTQYF.

There are a few counts of this clone. The DNA for the CDR3 is TGCGCCAGCAGCCATCCGCGGCCAGGGAAGGAGTTCTTC. It codes for CASSHPRPGKEFF. The chain is built from TRBV23-1 and TRBJ2-1; D may be TRBD1 (5 bases). TRBV23-1 carries the ORF label, with uncertain function. This CDR3 is built from 13 residues. Trimming took off 6 bases at V and 14 bases at J, with 20 bases between the two ends.

The gene calls are TRBV9 and TRBJ2-3; 8 positions agree with TRBD2. There are 16 residues in the CDR3. Germline-derived CDR1 and CDR2 are SGDLS and YYNGEE. Losses at the gene ends were 3 bases for V and 0 bases for J; bases not matched to a gene: 6. The CDR3 protein is CASSALAGRSTDTQYF. The DNA for the CDR3 is TGTGCCAGCAGCGCCTTAGCGGGGCGTAGCACAGATACGCAGTATTTT.

This clone was recorded a few times. The gene calls are TRBV10-2 and TRBJ2-5; 8 bases map to TRBD2. With 0 bases clipped from V and 2 bases from J, the junction kept 5 bases outside the gene matches. The germline CDR1 and CDR2 sequences are WSHSY and SAAADI. The CDR3 has 16 residues. CDR3: CASSESTGGLQETQYF. In nucleotides, the CDR3 is TGCGCCAGCAGTGAGTCGACGGGGGGGCTGCAAGAGACCCAGTACTTC.

The chain couples TRBV30 to TRBJ1-4; no clear D gene. Deletions cut 1 base from V and 0 bases from J, with 9 bases between. The CDR3 is 15 residues long. CDR1 GTSNPN and CDR2 SVGIG come from the germline V gene (reference sequence). CDR3 residues: CAWSGSLATNEKLFF. The DNA of the CDR3 is TGTGCCTGGAGTGGGTCACTTGCAACTAATGAAAAACTGTTTTTT.

The chain couples TRBV5-4 to TRBJ1-1; D gene unclear. The CDR3 spans 14 residues. Per germline, CDR1 SGHNT and CDR2 YYREEE (reference sequence). Between the trimmed V and J ends, which lost 1 base and 1 base, there was a span of 8 bases. Here the CDR3 reads CASSLNGENTEAFF. The DNA for the CDR3 is TGTGCCAGCAGCTTGAACGGGGAGAACACTGAAGCTTTCTTT.